A single TCR beta chain is shown here with its context. What it recognizes is unknown. The sample comes from a study of T cell repertoires in cytomegalovirus infection. Study information: In public TCR beta signatures, there were indications of both CMV infection and matching HLA type. The study, taken as a whole, reports: The ex vivo response was dominated by HLA-C-restricted CMV-specific TCR beta clonotypes.

MiXCR was run by TCRdb on the reads, yielding one entry per CDR3 protein. The data contain approximately 730,000 distinct CDR3 sequences, roughly 30% of them singletons. This specimen consisted of cultured PBMCs, obtained from culture after CMV antigen stimulation. The sequence was collected from a human donor in good health (CMV status not recorded). Some clones in this sample may be carry-over from other donors' samples.

CDR3 sequence reads: CSAYRYYNEQFF. CDR3 DNA sequence: TGCAGTGCCTACCGGTACTACAATGAGCAGTTCTTC. The chain links TRBV20-1 to TRBJ2-1; D unresolved. Per germline, CDR1 DFQATT and CDR2 SNEGSKA (reference sequence). Trimming took 6 bases from V and 3 from J, leaving 9 bases between them. The length of the CDR3 is 12 residues.